The source of this T cell receptor beta chain is a study of blood T cells in healthy people across ages. Study in general: Template switching captured about one barcoded beta molecule per two T cells.

The authors ran a second PCR of about 6 to 11 cycles using a sample-barcoded 5' primer and a J-beta primer mix. From each sample, at least 3 million paired-end reads containing CDR3 were obtained. TCRdb itself ran the 5' RACE reads through MiXCR, one entry per CDR3 protein. Of about 1 million distinct CDR3 sequences listed, over 35% are singletons. Turning to this clonotype: Its matching antigen is unknown.

Findings of the study overall: Both naive CD4+ cell counts and diversity were greater in long-lived donors than in aged donors.

The sequence derives from a woman in her sixties in good health. Sequencing input: blood.

Written as DNA, the CDR3 is TGTGCCAGCAGTTACCGGACAGGCGGGAACACTGAAGCTTTCTTT. Protein: CASSYRTGGNTEAFF. This sequence joins TRBV5-4 and TRBJ1-1; 7 bases align to TRBD1. V was pared by 5 bases and J by 1 base, with 8 bases of the junction left unmatched. Germline CDR1 and CDR2: SGHNT and YYREEE (reference sequence). CDR3 length: 15 residues. The full variable domain, its missing parts supplied by reference TRBV5-4 and TRBJ1-1, is ETGVTQSPTHLIKTRGQQVTLRCSSQSGHNTVSWYQQALGQGPQFIFQYYREEENGRGNFPPRFSGLQFPNYSSELNVNALELDDSALYLCASSYRTGGNTEAFFGQGTRLTVV.